This T cell receptor beta chain was found in a study of T-cell memory formation after mild COVID-19. The CDR3 sequence is 14 residues long. Germline V gene sequence: CDR1 SGHAT, CDR2 FQNNGV. V was pared by 4 bases and J by 6 bases, with 12 bases between. TCRdb reprocessed the 5' RACE reads via MiXCR and lists one record per CDR3 protein. Of under 700,000 distinct CDR3 sequences detected, roughly 20% appear once; the ten largest clones hold 12%. Points on this clonotype: Its antigen is unidentified.

Study results and limitations: Day 15 to 85 contractors were CD4/CD8 balanced; later expanders leaned CD4+. Clones which contracted sat mainly in CM and EM if CD4+, and in EMRA if CD8+.

The sequenced material came from PBMCs or a T cell subset sorted from them (not recorded which). The V call is TRBV11-2, the J call TRBJ2-2; D is ambiguous. This TCR was recovered from an adult woman who had mild COVID-19 (a few samples of this study predate the infection). Cell type and time point are not known. Here the CDR3 reads CASSYFWFPGELFF. Written as DNA, the CDR3 is TGTGCCAGCAGCTACTTCTGGTTTCCCGGGGAGCTGTTTTTT.